One and the same sample provided the 28 T cell receptor beta chains below, sequenced in a study of T cell responses to AZD1222 COVID-19 vaccine. The method was immunoSEQ multiplex PCR; TCRdb's version includes in-frame clones alone and lacks a portion of them. The table shows roughly 100,000 clones, with roughly 89% occurring only once. The sample was peripheral blood, taken 28 days after the second AZD1222 dose. The source is an adult who received the AZD1222 COVID-19 vaccine.

This chain uses TRBV27 with TRBJ2-7; D not certain. The CDR3 has 9 amino acids. V was shortened by 9 bases and J by 5 bases, with 5 bases between the two germline ends. Germline loops: CDR1 MNHEY, CDR2 SMNVEV (reference sequence). Here the CDR3 DNA reads TGTGCCAGTCCCGACGAGCAGTACTTC. Its translation: CASPDEQYF.

The chain has TRBV5-1 and TRBJ2-3, with D tentatively TRBD2 (6 bases). V was pared by 2 bases and J by 4 bases, with 14 bases between. The germline gives CDR1 SGHRS, CDR2 YFSETQ. The CDR3 sequence is 15 residues long. The CDR3 nucleotides are TGCGCCAGCAGCTTTAGCGGTTTGCCACCAGATACGCAGTATTTT. The encoded protein is CASSFSGLPPDTQYF.

The genes are TRBV28 and TRBJ2-1; D remains unclear. The CDR3 spans 13 residues. Deletions cut 10 bases from V and 2 bases from J, with 12 bases between. The V gene's germline CDR1 is MDHEN and CDR2 SYDVKM. For the CDR3, the DNA is TGTGCCACCTTTTGGGTGACCTACAATGAGCAGTTCTTC. It is translated as CATFWVTYNEQFF. The full variable domain, in which reference TRBV28 and TRBJ2-1 provide the parts outside the CDR3, is DVKVTQSSRYLVKRTGEKVFLECVQDMDHENMFWYRQDPGLGLRLIYFSYDVKMKEKGDIPEGYSVSREKKERFSLILESASTNQTSMYLCATFWVTYNEQFFGPGTRLTVL.

The chain employs TRBV7-2 and TRBJ2-4; D gene uncertain. Trimming took 4 bases from V and 8 from J, leaving 15 bases between them. From germline, CDR1 is SGHTA and CDR2 FQGNSA. The CDR3 totals 14 residues. The CDR3 bases are TGTGCCAGCAGCTCCGGACGGTCTAATGACATTCAGTACTTC. Its translation: CASSSGRSNDIQYF.

This chain uses TRBV7-2 with TRBJ2-7; D may be TRBD2 (6 bases). The CDR3 loop spans 14 amino acids. Germline V gives CDR1 SGHTA, CDR2 FQGNSA. Trimming stripped 6 bases from V and 5 bases from J, with 17 bases between. The CDR3 loop reads CASRPFLAANEQYF. CDR3 nucleotides: TGTGCCAGCAGGCCGTTTTTAGCGGCTAACGAGCAGTACTTC.

The rearrangement joins TRBV5-6 to TRBJ1-2; D is ambiguous. Germline values: CDR1 SGHDT, CDR2 YYEEEE. This CDR3 region has 14 residues. V lost 4 bases, J lost 4 bases, and 14 bases lay in between. CDR3 DNA sequence: TGTGCCAGCAGCCCCACCACGCCCGGCTATGGCTACACCTTC. It yields the protein CASSPTTPGYGYTF.

The V and J genes are TRBV29-1 and TRBJ1-3; D is perhaps TRBD1 (5 bases). The CDR3 totals 16 residues. Looked up from germline, CDR1 is SQVTM and CDR2 is ANQGSEA. With 7 bases removed from V and 2 bases from J, the gap between germline ends came to 21 bases. DNA of the CDR3: TGCAGCGCTGCCAAAGGGGCAAGTTCCGCTGGAAACACCATATATTTT. It is translated as CSAAKGASSAGNTIYF.

The chain uses TRBV4-2 and TRBJ2-7, with D perhaps matching TRBD1 or TRBD2 (6 bases each). The germline V gene encodes CDR1 LGHNA and CDR2 YNFKEQ. Trimming took 4 bases from V and 0 from J, leaving 19 bases between them. The CDR3 has 17 amino acids. CDR3 nucleotides: TGTGCCAGCAGCCCTGTCGGGGGCGGAGGGAGCTCCTACGAGCAGTACTTC. This translates into CASSPVGGGGSSYEQYF.

V usage is TRBV5-1 and J usage is TRBJ2-1, with D tentatively TRBD2 (5 bases). The V gene's germline CDR1 is SGHRS and CDR2 YFSETQ. V lost 0 bases to trimming and J lost 5 bases, with 18 bases between them. This CDR3 region has 17 residues. Here the CDR3 reads CASSLAQRIRENNEQFF. CDR3 in DNA: TGCGCCAGCAGCTTGGCCCAGAGGATTAGGGAGAACAATGAGCAGTTCTTC.

The V and J genes are TRBV6-5 and TRBJ1-5, with D possibly TRBD1 on 5 matching bases. This CDR3 region has 12 residues. Germline CDR1 reads MNHEY; CDR2 reads SVGAGI. V shed 8 bases and J shed 5 bases, with 10 bases lying between them. The CDR3 here is CASRQGHQPQHF. CDR3 nucleotide sequence: TGTGCCAGCCGGCAGGGCCATCAGCCCCAGCATTTT.

The V gene is TRBV21-1, the J gene TRBJ2-6. TRBV21-1 is a recognized pseudogene. The CDR3 is 17 amino acids. The CDR3 protein is CASSKGKKNSGANVLTF. In nucleotides, the CDR3 is TGTGCCAGCAGCAAGGGGAAAAAGAACTCTGGGGCCAACGTCCTGACTTTC.

The CDR3 sequence: CASSEDWGMETQYF. DNA of the CDR3: TGCGCCAGCAGTGAAGACTGGGGTATGGAGACCCAGTACTTC. The genes are TRBV10-2 and TRBJ2-5; D is ambiguous. The CDR3 is made up of 14 amino acids. Between the trimmed V and J ends, which lost 3 bases and 5 bases, there was a span of 13 bases. CDR1 and CDR2 from the germline V gene are WSHSY and SAAADI.

The gene calls are TRBV18 and TRBJ2-6; maybe TRBD2 (5 bases). Trimming cost V 9 bases and J 0 bases, with 12 bases left between them. Germline CDR1 reads KGHSH; CDR2 reads LQKENI. The CDR3 has 15 residues. In DNA form, the CDR3 reads TGTGCCAGTACGAGGGATTTCTCTGGGGCCAACGTCCTGACTTTC. Amino acid sequence: CASTRDFSGANVLTF.

The J gene is TRBJ1-3, the V gene TRBV19, with D hard to call. V shed 8 bases and J shed 0 bases, with 5 bases lying between them. This CDR3 contains 12 residues. Germline V gives CDR1 LNHDA, CDR2 SQIVND (reference sequence). The CDR3 DNA sequence: TGTGCCAGTGGGAGCTCTGGAAACACCATATATTTT. It encodes CASGSSGNTIYF.

The chain links TRBV7-6 to TRBJ1-1; D is unresolved. The V end was cut by 5 bases, the J end by 5 bases, with 12 bases between. Germline-derived CDR1 and CDR2 are SGHVS and FNYEAQ. CDR3 length: 13 amino acids. The CDR3 nucleotides are TGTGCCAGCAGCCCTGGGCCGAGGACTGAAGCTTTCTTT. This codes for CASSPGPRTEAFF.

The CDR3 DNA sequence: TGCGCCACGGCCCGGACGGCTAGTCCCCAGAACACTGAAGCTTTCTTT. It encodes CATARTASPQNTEAFF. The chain links TRBV5-1 to TRBJ1-1; no firm D call. Deletions cut 9 bases from V and 1 base from J, with 22 bases between. The CDR3 sequence is 16 residues long. Germline V gene sequence: CDR1 SGHRS, CDR2 YFSETQ.

This clone was seen once. V is TRBV15 and J is TRBJ1-4, with TRBD1 as a possible D gene (6 bases). The CDR3 is 17 amino acids. Germline assignment: CDR1 LNHNV and CDR2 YYDKDF (reference sequence). With 1 base removed from V and 8 bases from J, the gap between germline ends came to 20 bases. The CDR3 sequence is CATSRGRSTGEEEKLFF. CDR3 DNA sequence: TGTGCCACCAGCAGAGGAAGATCGACAGGCGAAGAGGAAAAACTGTTTTTT.

V usage is TRBV19 and J usage is TRBJ2-7, with 7 bases fitting TRBD2. Germline CDR1 and CDR2: LNHDA and SQIVND (reference sequence). The CDR3 contains 12 residues. Trimming removed 10 bases from V and 4 bases from J; junction bases left unmatched: 7. The DNA for the CDR3 is TGTGCCACCCGCGGGAGTCCGTACGAGCAGTACTTC. Amino acids: CATRGSPYEQYF.

The rearrangement links TRBV27 to TRBJ2-7, with D maybe TRBD2 (5 bases). Deletions cut 5 bases from V and 2 bases from J, with 16 bases between. CDR1 MNHEY and CDR2 SMNVEV come from the germline V gene (reference sequence). This CDR3 is built from 15 residues. This CDR3 is CASSRTVASTYEQYF. CDR3 nucleotide sequence: TGTGCCAGCAGTCGGACTGTAGCGTCTACCTACGAGCAGTACTTC.

The rearrangement joins TRBV28 to TRBJ1-5, with TRBD1 matching over 8 bases. CDR3 length equals 15 residues. Germline-derived CDR1 and CDR2 are MDHEN and SYDVKM. J gave up 1 base and V 5 bases, and 4 bases lay outside the gene matches. CDR3 nucleotide sequence: TGTGCCAGCAGTCGGACAGGGTTGAGCAATCAGCCCCAGCATTTT. Residues: CASSRTGLSNQPQHF.

This chain links TRBV7-2 with TRBJ2-5; D not certain. Trimming took 2 bases from V and 4 from J, leaving 8 bases between them. This CDR3 is 13 amino acids long. In germline, CDR1 is SGHTA, CDR2 FQGNSA. The CDR3 here is CASSLNLLETQYF. DNA for the CDR3: TGTGCCAGCAGCTTAAATCTGCTAGAGACCCAGTACTTC.

The gene calls are TRBV6-2 or TRBV6-3 and TRBJ1-6; the D gene is possibly TRBD1 (5 bases). The ends were cut back, 2 bases at V and 8 bases at J, with 10 bases in the middle. This CDR3 has 14 residues. Germline lookup yields CDR1 MNHEY and CDR2 SVGEGT. The DNA of the CDR3 is TGTGCCAGCAGTTACGAGGTGGGGGATTCACCCCTCCACTTT. Its protein product is CASSYEVGDSPLHF.

This chain connects TRBV5-6 to TRBJ2-7; D perhaps matches TRBD2 (5 bases). Between the trimmed V and J ends, which lost 2 bases and 7 bases, there was a span of 10 bases. This CDR3 is 12 amino acids long. Germline-derived CDR1 and CDR2 are SGHDT and YYEEEE. CDR3 coding DNA: TGTGCCAGCAGCTTAAGCCCGGGGGAGCAGTACTTC. Translation gives CASSLSPGEQYF.

CDR3 nucleotide sequence: TGTGCCAGCAGTTTCAGGGTTTTGGGGAACACTGAAGCTTTCTTT. It codes for CASSFRVLGNTEAFF. The V and J genes are TRBV27 and TRBJ1-1; tentatively, D is TRBD1 (5 bases). This CDR3 region has 15 residues. V shed 3 bases and J shed 1 base, with 12 bases lying between them. Germline V gives CDR1 MNHEY, CDR2 SMNVEV (reference sequence).

About this clone: The junction departs from germline at one end; a sequencing error may be responsible. The chain joins TRBV6-6 to TRBJ2-1; 8 nucleotides agree with TRBD2. The CDR3 totals 15 residues. Germline-derived CDR1 and CDR2 are MNHNY and SVGAGI (reference sequence). CDR3 DNA sequence: TGTGCCCGCAGTCCTAGGACTAGCATCGTCAATGAGCAGTTCTTC. Amino acids: CARSPRTSIVNEQFF.

This clone was counted once. The V and J genes are TRBV7-2 and TRBJ1-2; D not resolved. Germline-derived CDR1 and CDR2 are SGHTA and FQGNSA. The V end was cut by 5 bases, the J end by 8 bases, with 18 bases between. The CDR3 has 14 residues. The CDR3 reads CASSPVPTSKGYTF. The CDR3 DNA reads as TGTGCCAGCAGCCCAGTACCCACCTCAAAAGGCTACACCTTC.

J is TRBJ1-5 and V is TRBV28; unclear D gene. V dropped 8 bases and J dropped 3 bases, with 17 bases sitting between them. CDR3 length: 15 residues. CDR1 is MDHEN and CDR2 is SYDVKM in the germline V gene. CDR3 nucleotides: TGTGCCAGCCGGTCGATACCCGGGTTCAATCAGCCCCAGCATTTT. Residues: CASRSIPGFNQPQHF.

The chain carries TRBV27 and TRBJ1-2; 10 bases fit TRBD1. Trimming removed 6 bases from V and 9 bases from J; junction bases left unmatched: 4. Looked up from germline, CDR1 is MNHEY and CDR2 is SMNVEV (reference sequence). CDR3 size: 12 residues. This CDR3 reads CASRGQGGSYTF. In DNA, the CDR3 is TGTGCCAGCAGAGGACAGGGGGGTAGCTACACCTTC.